The table lists the clone carrying this T cell receptor (beta chain) with a few counts. Its cognate antigen is unknown. The total RNA that was extracted per sample amounted to at least 5.5 micrograms. This entry comes from a study of blood T cells in healthy people across ages. Overall study results and limits: Long-lived donors exceeded aged donors in naive CD4+ cells and diversity.

The CDR3 contains 17 residues. With 1 base clipped from V and 0 bases from J, the junction kept 9 bases outside the gene matches. Germline-derived CDR1 and CDR2 are SGHTA and FQGNSA. It was with a sample-barcoded 5' primer and a J-beta primer mix that a second PCR of roughly 7 to 12 cycles was run. A 12-random-nucleotide template-switch adaptor tagged each cDNA molecule. TCRdb reprocessed the 5' RACE reads with MiXCR, giving one entry per CDR3 protein. The profile shows roughly 1,800,000 distinct CDR3 sequences, 49% of them singletons. The sample was blood. V and J are TRBV7-2 and TRBJ2-7, with TRBD2 identical over 7 bases. This clonotype was obtained from a middle-aged woman in good health. In DNA, the CDR3 is TGTGCCAGCAGCTTAGGGGTATCTAGCGGTTCCTCCTACGAGCAGTACTTC. Amino acid sequence: CASSLGVSSGSSYEQYF.